This T cell receptor (beta chain) was recorded in a study of shared clonotypes between healthy human individuals (TCRdb year 2020). Study-level background: A few men and two women, aged 18 to 49 years, made up the cohort. Per donor, leukapheresis produced somewhere between about 0.8 and 9 billion PBMCs. For each donor, three plates each were used for CD4 naive and CD4 memory, two plates were used for CD8 naive, and one plate was used for CD8 memory. The study deeply sequenced blood TCR repertoires of several healthy adults to estimate repertoire size and the extent of clonotype sharing between individuals. Different laboratories and diverse techniques were used to prepare libraries and sequence TCR repertoires, to increase sequencing depth and limit assay-specific biases. Here is what the overall study found, with its caveats: Sampling was restricted to blood, and TCR repertoires in tissue are likely to differ from TCR repertoires in blood. Larger estimated clonotype richness was generally found for naive subsets than for memory subsets. Across a few donors, roughly 5% of naive CD4, roughly 3.3% of naive CD8, approximately 2.5% of memory CD4, and roughly 0.4% of memory CD8 clonotypes were shared. Incomplete sequencing was indicated by rarefaction of sorted-subset datasets, despite the large sequencing depth. Because the study included only a small number of donors, the genetic and exposure-history diversity represented was limited. Pairwise subsampling led to the expectation that sequencing depth would affect the degree of clonotype sharing among donors. Compared with non-shared clonotypes, clonotypes shared by all four sorted-subset donors had higher generation probabilities.

Using the deep immunoSEQ assay, TCR CDR3 regions were amplified from genomic DNA by multiplex PCR. Extracted genomic DNA from each cell subset was spread evenly across all wells of several immunoSEQ 96-well plates, with each plate serving as a replicate. For sorted subsets, 200 to 250 ng of genomic DNA, equivalent to around 29,000 T cell genomes, went into each replicate PCR. The purified libraries were quantified using a Qubit 3.0 fluorometer, sized with a Bioanalyzer 2100, and then quantified again using the KAPA Library Quantification kit. A separate single-read 150-cycle Illumina NextSeq 550 flow cell was used to sequence each immunoSEQ 96-well plate. On the study's bioinformatics: Because only junctional sequences without quality scores were contained in the immunoSEQ output, filtering matching that applied to full-length reads could not be performed. Sequences were annotated with PyIR, a Python wrapper for IgBLAST v1.9, and V/J genes and CDR3 were assigned using IMGT germline references. Reads were removed for weak V/J assignments (E-value above 1e-6), missing CDR3, stop codons, out-of-frame junctions, or ambiguous translated residues. V3J clonotypes were defined as sequences sharing the same inferred V gene, J gene, and CDR3 amino acid sequence. Percentage overlap between repertoires was computed as shared unique clonotypes divided by the size of the smaller repertoire. RTK rarefaction, the Chao1 estimator, and Recon v2.1 estimates of unobserved clonotypes were used to assess repertoire richness. Generation probabilities were computed with OLGA for all TCRbeta clonotypes obtained by the gDNA method from several donors. Sourced from immuneACCESS, this table was stored by TCRdb with only in-frame sequences that have V and J called. A share of the clones is absent; for the studies checked, an unresolved V gene accounts for under half, and the remainder has no known explanation. Clonal size and the V and J genes are those of that table, whereas D and trimming came from the DNA. The sample has about 380,000 clones on record, approximately 97% of them singletons. Approximately 0.32% of the sample is in the top ten clones.

The donors were healthy, HIV-negative adults who had no recently reported acute infections or vaccinations. Every donor was a Caucasian adult residing in Nashville, Tennessee, USA. CD8 memory samples consisted of magnetically selected CD45RO+ cells combined with CCR7-negative CD45RA+ effector memory (TemRA) cells. Blood was collected by leukapheresis, and PBMCs were isolated by Ficoll-Histopaque density gradient centrifugation and then cryopreserved in liquid nitrogen vapor phase. Purity and quantity of every magnetically sorted T cell population were checked by analytical flow cytometry. Genomic DNA was isolated from each sorted fraction and quantified by UV absorbance on a Nanodrop 2000c. The germline V gene provides CDR1 SGHRS and CDR2 YFSETQ. From the cysteine up to the phenylalanine, the CDR3 has a length of 17 residues. Only CDR3 DNA is held: 51 bases, read in frame from base 1. V loses 4 bases of germline sequence and J loses 4 bases, and the interval between the two ends is 18 bases.

With respect to this clone: Its antigen specificity is not known. No clone much larger than this one lies a single base away; base qualities are absent.

Recombination joined TRBV5-1 with TRBJ2-6, with the D call perhaps TRBD1 or TRBD2, each one matching 6 bases. The TCR was taken from a man aged 25-40 years in good health. The sample consisted of memory CD8+ T cells sorted from blood. This sample's cell subset or site label indicates: CD45RO+ cells pooled with CCR7-negative TemRA cells. The CDR3 in this case is CASSPRRGLDGANVLTF. The base sequence is TGCGCCAGCAGCCCACGACGGGGGCTAGACGGGGCCAACGTCCTGACTTTC.